This T cell receptor (beta chain) was found in a study of T cell responses to AZD1222 COVID-19 vaccine. Regarding the study as a whole: Spike-specific TCR breadth and depth both grew after two AZD1222 doses. Clonal diversity was possibly underestimated; the donors were predominantly white British and more often female.

The protocol was immunoSEQ multiplex PCR, while the TCRdb copy is restricted to in-frame clones and leaves out a portion. The profile shows roughly 120,000 clones, roughly nine tenths of them singletons. In regard to this clone: The antigen remains unidentified.

The CDR3 spans 9 residues. Germline V gene sequence: CDR1 SGHDN, CDR2 FVKESK. Trimming cost V 10 bases and J 0 bases, with 0 bases left between them. This TCR came from an adult in good health. This sequence joins TRBV14 and TRBJ2-5, with D unresolved. Sequencing used peripheral blood, obtained on day 0 of AZD1222 vaccination. Here the CDR3 reads CANQETQYF. In DNA, the CDR3 is TGTGCCAACCAAGAGACCCAGTACTTC.